This TCR beta chain was documented in a study of CD8 T cells in ankylosing spondylitis. This CDR3 has 16 residues. Germline V gene lookup returns CDR1 LGHNA and CDR2 YSLEER. V lost 4 bases, J lost 0 bases, and 15 bases lay in between. General study results and limits: Some motif variants were previously reported in reactive arthritis synovial fluid and blood. Significant enrichment of disease-linked clones was reportedly seen in matched ankylosing spondylitis synovial fluid. A motif of roughly 8 highly homologous TCR beta variants was seen as apparently characteristic of ankylosing spondylitis blood. Disease-linked clones, CD8+, were relatively rare in peripheral blood.

TCR beta libraries were made by quantitative 5'-RACE with molecular barcodes. A single record per CDR3 protein comes from TCRdb applying MiXCR to the 5' RACE reads. Here the sample spans about 840,000 distinct CDR3 sequences, 12% being singletons. This clonotype occurred a few times. Its antigen is not known. V and J are TRBV4-3 and TRBJ1-1; D possibly corresponds to TRBD1 (5 bases). This TCR came from a male donor with ankylosing spondylitis. The sequencing sample was made of blood, either unsorted or a sorted T cell fraction (not recorded which). The CDR3 sequence is CASSRAGWGMNTEAFF. The CDR3 coding sequence is TGCGCCAGCAGCCGCGCGGGATGGGGCATGAACACTGAAGCTTTCTTT.